The 27 T cell receptor beta chains below were found in one sample sequenced in a study of T cells in Graves' hyperthyroidism and ophthalmopathy (dated by TCRdb to about 2019). Library prep was done by multiplex PCR. The sequencing machine was an Illumina HiSeq 2000. Amplification of TCR beta CDR3 regions was carried out from RNA transcripts. A first-round RT-PCR of the TCR CDR3 used the HTBI primer set with the Qiagen OneStep RT-PCR kit. The public sequencing data were trimmed at Q25 with fastp and processed into clonotypes with MiXCR by TCRdb, which kept only in-frame beta chains. Every CDR3 protein is listed once, alongside the most common genes and DNA of its rows. This sample lists about 210,000 distinct CDR3 sequences; under 20% were detected once. The ten largest clones capture around 50% of the sample. Sequenced input: blood. The receptor source for this set is a man in his fifties with Graves' hyperthyroidism.

This clonotype was observed at least ten times. The rearrangement links TRBV2 to TRBJ1-4, with TRBD1 identical over 10 bases. The CDR3 is 14 amino acids. Trimming took 7 bases from V and 7 from J; bases not matched to a gene: 6. Germline assignment: CDR1 SNHLY and CDR2 FYNNEI. CDR3 coding DNA: TGTGCCAGCACTACGACAGGGGGCTCTGAAAAACTGTTTTTT. The encoded protein is CASTTTGGSEKLFF.

The chain uses TRBV5-8 and TRBJ1-1, with D tentatively TRBD1 (6 bases). Germline V lookup: CDR1 SGHTS, CDR2 YDEGEE. The ends were cut back, 7 bases at V and 5 bases at J, with 21 bases in the middle. The CDR3 loop spans 15 amino acids. DNA for the CDR3: TGTGCCAGCCAAACGGGGACAACGAGGGGGACTGAAGCTTTCTTT. It translates to CASQTGTTRGTEAFF.

This clonotype was recorded many times. This chain connects TRBV12-3 or TRBV12-4 to TRBJ2-7; a possible D gene is TRBD1 (5 bases). The CDR3 loop spans 12 amino acids. Between the trimmed V and J ends, which lost 4 bases and 4 bases, there was a span of 8 bases. Here the CDR3 DNA reads TGTGCCAGCAGTTCCTCAGGGTACGAGCAGTACTTC. Translating gives CASSSSGYEQYF.

This clonotype has a count of ten or more. The genes are TRBV5-5 and TRBJ1-5; 11 bases map to TRBD1. Trimming took 0 bases from V and 0 from J; bases not matched to a gene: 5. The CDR3 loop spans 18 amino acids. CDR1 and CDR2 from the germline V gene are SGHKS and YYEKEE (reference sequence). CDR3 sequence: CASSLGTGGFYSNQPQHF. The CDR3, as DNA: TGTGCCAGCAGCTTGGGGACAGGGGGCTTCTATAGCAATCAGCCCCAGCATTTT.

This clonotype occurred once. The genes are TRBV5-1 and TRBJ1-4; D is perhaps TRBD1 (5 bases). The length of the CDR3 is 16 residues. In germline, CDR1 is SGHRS, CDR2 YFSETQ. Trimming stripped 1 base from V and 0 bases from J, with 10 bases between. The CDR3 loop is CASSLWGVATNEKLFF. As DNA, the CDR3 is TGCGCCAGCAGCTTGTGGGGGGTTGCAACTAATGAAAAACTGTTTTTT.

This clonotype was seen ten or more times. The chain links TRBV28 to TRBJ2-1; 10 nucleotides line up with TRBD1. J was trimmed by 4 bases and V by 9 bases; bases with no gene match: 3. The CDR3 totals 13 residues. The germline V gene encodes CDR1 MDHEN and CDR2 SYDVKM. This CDR3 reads CASKGQGYNEQFF. As DNA, the CDR3 is TGTGCCAGTAAGGGACAGGGGTACAATGAGCAGTTCTTC.

Regarding this clonotype: Sequence at one end of the junction differs from germline and may be a read error. This chain connects TRBV9 to TRBJ2-7; D perhaps matches TRBD2 (6 bases). CDR1 and CDR2 from the germline V gene are SGDLS and YYNGEE. The CDR3 is made up of 15 amino acids. The CDR3 sequence is CACSAIRGNSYEQYF. The CDR3 nucleotides are TGTGCCTGCAGCGCCATACGGGGGAACTCCTACGAGCAGTACTTC.

This clonotype was counted ten times or more. As DNA, the CDR3 is TGTGCCAGCAGCCCCGGACAGGCCTTCTCCTACGAGCAGTACTTC. Protein sequence: CASSPGQAFSYEQYF. The genes are TRBV11-2 and TRBJ2-7, with 7 bases aligning to TRBD1. Germline CDR1 reads SGHAT; CDR2 reads FQNNGV. J gave up 0 bases and V 5 bases, and 7 bases lay outside the gene matches. CDR3 length equals 15 residues.

This sequence joins TRBV18 and TRBJ1-2; 7 positions agree with TRBD1. V was clipped by 1 base and J by 3 bases; unmatched bases: 8. The germline gives CDR1 KGHSH, CDR2 LQKENI. The CDR3 runs 16 residues. The chain's CDR3 is CASSPLTGDRHYGYTF. The CDR3 nucleotides read TGTGCCAGCTCACCACTCACAGGGGATCGTCACTATGGCTACACCTTC. The variable domain in full, completed from reference TRBV18 and TRBJ1-2, reads NAGVMQNPRHLVRRRGQEARLRCSPMKGHSHVYWYRQLPEEGLKFMVYLQKENIIDESGMPKERFSAEFPKEGPSILRIQQVVRGDSAAYFCASSPLTGDRHYGYTFGSGTRLTVV.

Concerning this clonotype: A read error may be the cause here, since a much bigger clone is one base away. The chain joins TRBV7-9 to TRBJ2-1, with D possibly being TRBD1 (7 bases). The J call may not be correct, given that the DNA end is closer to TRBJ2-7. Per germline, CDR1 SEHNR and CDR2 FQNEAQ (reference sequence). This CDR3 region has 16 residues. This chain's CDR3 is CASSQEVPGGHNEQYF. The CDR3 region has the DNA TGTGCCAGCAGCCAAGAGGTCCCAGGGGGGCACAATGAGCAGTACTTC.

This clonotype was observed at least ten times. The chain couples TRBV6-2 or TRBV6-3 to TRBJ2-1; 9 nucleotides align to TRBD2. The CDR3 sequence is 15 residues long. The junction had 7 bases not matched to a gene; V was cut back by 6 bases and J by 4 bases. The germline V gene has CDR1 MNHEY and CDR2 SVGEGT. The CDR3 here is CASSHTLAGYNEQFF. Here the CDR3 DNA reads TGTGCCAGCAGCCATACCCTAGCGGGATACAATGAGCAGTTCTTC.

As regards this clonotype: This may come from a read error, since a much larger clone is one base off. CDR3 sequence (DNA): TGCGCCAGCAGCCAAACTAGCGGGAGGTTGGGTACTGAGCATTTCTTC. Protein: CASSQTSGRLGTEHFF. This chain joins TRBV4-1 and TRBJ2-1, with 12 bases identical to TRBD2. The CDR3 runs 16 residues. Germline values: CDR1 MGHRA, CDR2 YSYEKL.

The chain employs TRBV20-1 and TRBJ2-5; D ambiguous. The CDR3 has 14 amino acids. CDR1 is DFQATT, CDR2 SNEGSKA, per germline (reference sequence). Trimming removed 0 bases from V and 5 bases from J, with 13 bases in between. As DNA, the CDR3 is TGCAGTGCTAGAGATTTTAAGATCGCGGAGACCCAGTACTTC. This translates into CSARDFKIAETQYF.

This rearrangement joins TRBV4-1 to TRBJ1-4; D ambiguous. This CDR3 contains 15 residues. Looked up from germline, CDR1 is MGHRA and CDR2 is YSYEKL. Trimming pared 3 bases from V and 0 bases from J, leaving 8 bases between. The CDR3 DNA reads TGCGCCAGCAGCCATGAGGGCGCAACTAATGAAAAACTGTTTTTT. Its protein is CASSHEGATNEKLFF.

This clonotype was counted many times. The V call is TRBV27, the J call TRBJ2-3, with TRBD2 identical over 8 bases. CDR1 is MNHEY, CDR2 SMNVEV, per germline (reference sequence). The V gene end was trimmed by 4 bases and the J gene end by 1 base; junction bases not matched to a gene: 13. The CDR3 has 18 amino acids. CDR3 nucleotides: TGTGCCAGCAGTTCCATGTCGGGAGGGTCCTTCGGCACAGATACGCAGTATTTT. Translation gives CASSSMSGGSFGTDTQYF.

This clonotype was picked up many times. The gene calls are TRBV28 and TRBJ1-5; D is possibly TRBD1 (5 bases). The CDR3 is 14 residues long. V was cut by 1 base and J by 5 bases, with 9 bases left in between. Germline lookup yields CDR1 MDHEN and CDR2 SYDVKM. Here the CDR3 reads CASSLLSGDQPQHF. For the CDR3, the DNA is TGTGCCAGCAGTTTATTGTCGGGGGATCAGCCCCAGCATTTT.

This clonotype appeared a few times. The chain is built from TRBV18 and TRBJ1-1; D is undetermined. V lost 5 bases and J 1 base, leaving 14 bases between the germline ends. Germline V CDR1 and CDR2: KGHSH, LQKENI. The CDR3 contains 15 residues. CDR3 protein: CASSESTGRNTEAFF. For the CDR3, the DNA is TGTGCCAGCTCAGAATCCACGGGCCGGAACACTGAAGCTTTCTTT.

This clonotype has at least ten counts. The rearrangement joins TRBV28 to TRBJ2-3; D unclear. The germline V gene encodes CDR1 MDHEN and CDR2 SYDVKM. V lost 11 bases and J 2 bases, leaving 14 bases between the germline ends. This CDR3 region has 13 residues. CDR3 bases: TGTGCCTCCAGACCGATGATCACAGATACGCAGTATTTT. Encoded protein: CASRPMITDTQYF.

This clonotype appeared a few times. This sequence joins TRBV5-6 and TRBJ1-6; a weak D match, TRBD1 (5 bases). Germline values: CDR1 SGHDT, CDR2 YYEEEE. This CDR3 is 17 amino acids long. Trimming shortened V by 3 bases and J by 0 bases, and 13 bases separated the two germline ends. The CDR3 DNA follows: TGTGCCAGCAGCTATATGGGACTGAGCTCCTATAATTCACCCCTCCACTTT. This sequence encodes CASSYMGLSSYNSPLHF.

This clonotype was picked up a small number of times. The gene calls are TRBV4-2 and TRBJ1-2; no definite D call. The CDR3 sequence is 15 residues long. V lost 2 bases to trimming and J lost 0 bases, with 10 bases between them. CDR1 and CDR2 from the germline V gene are LGHNA and YNFKEQ. The CDR3 nucleotides are TGTGCCAGCAGCCAACCCGGACGGCCTAACTATGGCTACACCTTC. Translation gives CASSQPGRPNYGYTF.

This clonotype was seen a few times. In DNA form, the CDR3 reads TGTGCCACCAGTCTAGCGGGAGCTGGTACGCAGCATTTT. It yields the protein CATSLAGAGTQHF. This rearrangement joins TRBV24-1 to TRBJ1-5; unclear D gene. CDR1 is KGHDR, CDR2 SFDVKD, per germline. The CDR3 has 13 residues. Trimming cost V 6 bases and J 13 bases, with 18 bases left between them.

Turning to this clonotype: Mismatch with germline at one junction end may stem from a read error. In DNA, the CDR3 is TGCAGTGCTCAGGGGGTCAGCACTGAAGCTTCCTTT. Translating gives CSAQGVSTEASF. The chain combines TRBV20-1 with TRBJ1-1, with 7 bases fitting TRBD1. There are 12 residues in the CDR3. In germline, CDR1 is DFQATT, CDR2 SNEGSKA (reference sequence).

This clonotype was observed a few times. This chain uses TRBV4-1 with TRBJ1-1; 7 nucleotides line up with TRBD1. The V segment lost 4 bases and the J segment 0 bases; nucleotides outside the gene matches: 5. Per the germline V gene, CDR1 is MGHRA and CDR2 is YSYEKL. CDR3 length: 15 residues. CDR3 loop: CASSLEGAMNTEAFF. The CDR3 DNA reads TGCGCCAGCAGCCTTGAGGGGGCCATGAACACTGAAGCTTTCTTT.

This clonotype was detected ten times or more. This chain joins TRBV5-1 and TRBJ2-1; the D gene is possibly TRBD2 (6 bases). The CDR3 is 14 residues long. Per the germline V gene, CDR1 is SGHRS and CDR2 is YFSETQ. V was pared by 4 bases and J by 5 bases, with 13 bases between. The CDR3 is CASSRTTRDNEQFF. The CDR3 region has the DNA TGCGCCAGCAGCAGGACTACGAGGGACAATGAGCAGTTCTTC.

This sequence joins TRBV30 and TRBJ1-6; 7 nucleotides align to TRBD1. The germline CDR1 and CDR2 sequences are GTSNPN and SVGIG (reference sequence). J lost 7 bases, V lost 1 base, and 16 bases had no gene match. This CDR3 has 18 amino acids. The CDR3 loop is CAWSDYTIQQGSNSPLHF. CDR3 sequence (DNA): TGTGCCTGGAGTGATTATACGATTCAACAGGGGTCGAATTCACCCCTCCACTTT.

The rearrangement links TRBV20-1 to TRBJ1-2; possible D gene TRBD1, 6 bases. V dropped 1 base and J dropped 5 bases, with 17 bases sitting between them. In germline, CDR1 is DFQATT, CDR2 SNEGSKA (reference sequence). There are 15 residues in the CDR3. The CDR3 DNA sequence: TGCAGTGCTAGAGGACAGGTTGGGTCGCGGTATGGCTACACCTTC. As protein: CSARGQVGSRYGYTF.

V is TRBV2 and J is TRBJ1-2; 8 bases agree with TRBD1. This CDR3 is 12 amino acids long. V lost 6 bases to trimming and J lost 4 bases; unmatched junction nucleotides: 1. CDR1 is SNHLY and CDR2 is FYNNEI in the germline V gene. The CDR3 coding sequence is TGTGCCAGCAGGACAGGGGCCTATGGCTACACCTTC. It translates to CASRTGAYGYTF.